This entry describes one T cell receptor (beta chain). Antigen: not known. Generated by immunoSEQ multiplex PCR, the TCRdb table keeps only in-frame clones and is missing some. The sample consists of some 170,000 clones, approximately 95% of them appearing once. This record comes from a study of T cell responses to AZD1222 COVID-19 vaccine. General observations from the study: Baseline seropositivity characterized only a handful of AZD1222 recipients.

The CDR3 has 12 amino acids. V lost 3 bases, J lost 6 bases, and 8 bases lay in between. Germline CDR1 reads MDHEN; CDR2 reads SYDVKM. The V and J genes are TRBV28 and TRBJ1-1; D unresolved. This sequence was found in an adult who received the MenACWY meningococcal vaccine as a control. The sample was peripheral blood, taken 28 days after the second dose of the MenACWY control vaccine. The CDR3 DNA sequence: TGTGCCAGCAGTTTTTCTGGCTCTGAAGCTTTCTTT. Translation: CASSFSGSEAFF.